The 14 T cell receptor beta chains below all came from one sample that was sequenced in a study of blood T cell repertoires in COVID-19. TCRdb keeps only in-frame clones here, not all; method: immunoSEQ multiplex PCR. The repertoire holds some 110,000 clones, with about 81% as singletons. The sample consisted of peripheral blood. These TCRs come from a man between 65 and 79 years old with acute or convalescent COVID-19.

This rearrangement joins TRBV5-1 to TRBJ2-7; perhaps TRBD1 as D (7 bases). In germline, CDR1 is SGHRS, CDR2 YFSETQ. Trimming left V 3 bases short and J 6 bases short, with 16 bases between. This CDR3 comprises 14 residues. CDR3 nucleotides: TGCGCCAGCAGCTCGGGGGACAGCCGCGTCGAGCAGTACTTC. Residues: CASSSGDSRVEQYF.

The chain employs TRBV30 and TRBJ2-5, with TRBD1 matching over 9 bases. V was pared by 8 bases and J by 1 base, with 11 bases of the junction left unmatched. CDR3 size: 15 residues. CDR1 GTSNPN and CDR2 SVGIG come from the germline V gene (reference sequence). CDR3 DNA: TGTGCCCTAAACGGGGGACAGGGAGTCCAAGAGACCCAGTACTTC. This sequence encodes CALNGGQGVQETQYF.

This chain connects TRBV5-1 to TRBJ1-2; 9 bases match TRBD1. V shed 4 bases, J shed 5 bases, and the junction held 6 bases outside the gene matches. This CDR3 spans 14 amino acids. Germline-derived CDR1 and CDR2 are SGHRS and YFSETQ. CDR3 in amino acids: CASSRDRVEYGYTF. The CDR3 DNA reads as TGCGCCAGCAGCCGGGACAGGGTTGAATATGGCTACACCTTC. Based on the CDR3 plus reference TRBV5-1 and TRBJ1-2, the full variable domain is KAGVTQTPRYLIKTRGQQVTLSCSPISGHRSVSWYQQTPGQGLQFLFEYFSETQRNKGNFPGRFSGRQFSNSRSEMNVSTLELGDSALYLCASSRDRVEYGYTFGSGTRLTVV.

The rearrangement links TRBV5-4 to TRBJ2-3; D is uncertain. Germline assignment: CDR1 SGHNT and CDR2 YYREEE (reference sequence). Trimming took 4 bases from V and 5 from J, leaving 20 bases between them. The CDR3 is made up of 16 amino acids. CDR3 amino acids: CASSPRGAGEGDTQYF. As DNA, the CDR3 is TGTGCCAGCAGCCCTCGCGGAGCCGGAGAAGGAGATACGCAGTATTTT.

The gene calls are TRBV18 and TRBJ1-2; 8 bases fit TRBD1. Germline V gives CDR1 KGHSH, CDR2 LQKENI. CDR3 length: 14 residues. The V segment lost 3 bases and the J segment 5 bases; nucleotides outside the gene matches: 5. The CDR3 nucleotides are TGTGCCAGCTCACCTCAGGACAGGGTTTATGGCTACACCTTC. It translates to CASSPQDRVYGYTF. Using reference TRBV18 and TRBJ1-2 for the parts outside the CDR3, the full variable domain is NAGVMQNPRHLVRRRGQEARLRCSPMKGHSHVYWYRQLPEEGLKFMVYLQKENIIDESGMPKERFSAEFPKEGPSILRIQQVVRGDSAAYFCASSPQDRVYGYTFGSGTRLTVV.

The DNA of the CDR3 is TGTGCCAGTAGACAGGGGTCCTACGAGCAGTACTTC. Translation: CASRQGSYEQYF. The chain is built from TRBV28 and TRBJ2-7, with 8 positions matching TRBD1. Germline CDR1 MDHEN, CDR2 SYDVKM. Trimming removed 9 bases from V and 1 base from J; junction bases left unmatched: 2. The CDR3 contains 12 residues. The complete variable domain, with remaining parts taken from reference TRBV28 and TRBJ2-7, reads DVKVTQSSRYLVKRTGEKVFLECVQDMDHENMFWYRQDPGLGLRLIYFSYDVKMKEKGDIPEGYSVSREKKERFSLILESASTNQTSMYLCASRQGSYEQYFGPGTRLTVT.

The chain employs TRBV10-2 and TRBJ1-6, with 7 bases that match TRBD1. Germline values: CDR1 WSHSY, CDR2 SAAADI. Trimming at V came to 6 bases and at J to 6 bases, leaving 8 bases not matched to a gene. This CDR3 has 15 amino acids. The CDR3: CASRELQGGNSPLHF. CDR3 nucleotide sequence: TGCGCCAGCAGGGAGCTTCAGGGGGGTAATTCACCCCTCCACTTT.

Here the CDR3 reads CASSQNRVEETQYF. CDR3 nucleotides: TGTGCCAGCAGTCAAAACAGGGTAGAGGAGACCCAGTACTTC. The chain uses TRBV6-6 and TRBJ2-5; tentative D call: TRBD1 (6 bases). The CDR3 covers 14 residues. Germline CDR1 reads MNHNY; CDR2 reads SVGAGI (reference sequence). V was cut by 5 bases and J by 5 bases, with 15 bases left in between.

The chain carries TRBV10-1 and TRBJ1-5; 8 bases are a match to TRBD1. Germline CDR1 is WNHNN and CDR2 is SYGVQD (reference sequence). Trimming cost V 6 bases and J 3 bases; bases outside gene matches: 10. There are 16 residues in the CDR3. For the CDR3, the DNA is TGCGCCAGCAGCTCCTGGACAGGGACACCCAATCAGCCCCAGCATTTT. This translates into CASSSWTGTPNQPQHF.

The CDR3 reads CASSLDGTGGQPQHF. For the CDR3, the DNA is TGTGCCAGCAGCTTGGATGGGACAGGGGGACAGCCCCAGCATTTT. This chain links TRBV5-5 with TRBJ1-5, with 11 bases aligning to TRBD1. Germline CDR1 reads SGHKS; CDR2 reads YYEKEE (reference sequence). The CDR3 runs 15 residues. V lost 0 bases, J lost 7 bases, and 3 bases stayed unmatched.

The V gene is TRBV24-1, the J gene TRBJ2-3; possibly TRBD2 for D (5 bases). CDR1 and CDR2 from the germline V gene are KGHDR and SFDVKD. The CDR3 runs to 14 residues. V was cut by 3 bases and J by 0 bases, with 6 bases left in between. For the CDR3, the DNA is TGTGCCACCAGTGATAGGACTAGCACAGATACGCAGTATTTT. Its protein product is CATSDRTSTDTQYF.

The genes are TRBV5-6 and TRBJ2-4; the match to TRBD1 covers 9 bases. This CDR3 region has 15 residues. Per germline, CDR1 SGHDT and CDR2 YYEEEE. V lost 0 bases to trimming and J lost 8 bases; unmatched junction nucleotides: 6. CDR3 protein: CASSLGDRVVDIQYF. In DNA, the CDR3 is TGTGCCAGCAGCTTGGGGGACAGGGTGGTGGACATTCAGTACTTC.

The rearrangement joins TRBV5-1 to TRBJ2-6, with 11 bases fitting TRBD1. Per germline, CDR1 SGHRS and CDR2 YFSETQ. J lost 1 base, V lost 7 bases, and 7 bases had no gene match. This CDR3 is built from 17 residues. CDR3 DNA sequence: TGCGCCAGCCAGACCGGGACAGGGGGGTCTGGGGCCAACGTCCTGACTTTC. It yields the protein CASQTGTGGSGANVLTF.

V and J are TRBV27 and TRBJ1-5; 7 positions agree with TRBD1. The CDR3 runs to 19 residues. Per germline, CDR1 MNHEY and CDR2 SMNVEV (reference sequence). J was trimmed by 1 base and V by 6 bases; bases with no gene match: 18. CDR3 region: CASSSLSFISGGSNQPQHF. In nucleotides, the CDR3 is TGTGCCAGCAGCTCTCTCAGTTTCATCTCAGGGGGGAGCAATCAGCCCCAGCATTTT.